This T cell receptor beta chain was sequenced during a study of T cells expressing NK-cell markers. Background on the study: Source material for TCR beta repertoires consisted of sorted CD3+CD56+NKG2C+, CD3+CD56+NKG2C- and CD3+CD56-NKG2C+ T cells.

CDR1 LNHDA and CDR2 SQIVND come from the germline V gene (reference sequence). The CDR3 sequence is 18 residues long. Reprocessing the 5' RACE reads, TCRdb reports a single entry for every CDR3 protein and omits DNA. The listing contains 140,000 to 150,000 distinct CDR3 sequences. Sequenced material: blood T cells: a sorted CD56 or NKG2C T cell subset, CD4+ or CD8+ T cells, or bulk PBMC T cells (not recorded which). The gene calls are TRBV19 and TRBJ1-1; checking the TCRdb D call of TRBD1 is not possible without DNA. The sequence came from a man aged 18-30 years in good health. The CDR3 here is CASSPHPGQVIPNAEAFF.